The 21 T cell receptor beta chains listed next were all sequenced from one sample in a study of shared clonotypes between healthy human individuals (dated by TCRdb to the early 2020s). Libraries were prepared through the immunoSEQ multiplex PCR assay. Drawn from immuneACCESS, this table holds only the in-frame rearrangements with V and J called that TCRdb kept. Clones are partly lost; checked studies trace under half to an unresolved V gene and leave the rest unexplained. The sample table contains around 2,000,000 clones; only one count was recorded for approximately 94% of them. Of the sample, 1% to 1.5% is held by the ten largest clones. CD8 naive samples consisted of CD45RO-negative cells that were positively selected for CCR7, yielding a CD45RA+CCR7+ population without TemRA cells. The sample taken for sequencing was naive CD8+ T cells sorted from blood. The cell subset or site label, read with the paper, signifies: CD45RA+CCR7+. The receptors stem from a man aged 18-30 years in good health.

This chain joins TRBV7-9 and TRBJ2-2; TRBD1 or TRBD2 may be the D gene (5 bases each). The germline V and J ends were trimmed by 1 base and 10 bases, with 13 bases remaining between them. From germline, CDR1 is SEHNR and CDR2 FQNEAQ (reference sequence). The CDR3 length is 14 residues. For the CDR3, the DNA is TGTGCCAGCAGCTTAGGATGGGGGTCGGTGGAGCTGTTTTTT. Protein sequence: CASSLGWGSVELFF.

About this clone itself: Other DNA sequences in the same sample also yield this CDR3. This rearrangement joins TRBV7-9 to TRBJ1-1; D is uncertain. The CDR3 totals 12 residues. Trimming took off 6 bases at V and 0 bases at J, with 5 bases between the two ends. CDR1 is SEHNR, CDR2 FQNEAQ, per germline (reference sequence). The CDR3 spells CASSYMNTEAFF. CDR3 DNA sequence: TGTGCCAGCAGTTATATGAACACTGAAGCTTTCTTT.

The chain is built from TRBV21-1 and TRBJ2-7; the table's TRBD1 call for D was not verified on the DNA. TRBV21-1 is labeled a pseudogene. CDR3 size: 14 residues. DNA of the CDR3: TGTGCCAGCAGTAGGAACCCGGGACACTACGAGCAGTACTTC. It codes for CASSRNPGHYEQYF.

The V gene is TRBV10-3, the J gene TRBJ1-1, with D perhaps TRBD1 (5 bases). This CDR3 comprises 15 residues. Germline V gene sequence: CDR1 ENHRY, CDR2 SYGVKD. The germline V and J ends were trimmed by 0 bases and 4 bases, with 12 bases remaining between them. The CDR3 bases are TGTGCCATCAGTGAGTCCCCCCAGGGAGGCACTGAAGCTTTCTTT. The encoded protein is CAISESPQGGTEAFF.

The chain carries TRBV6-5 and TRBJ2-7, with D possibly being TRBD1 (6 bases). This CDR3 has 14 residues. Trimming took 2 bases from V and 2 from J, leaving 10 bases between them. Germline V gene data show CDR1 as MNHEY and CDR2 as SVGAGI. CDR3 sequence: CASSYEKGAYEQYF. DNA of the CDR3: TGTGCCAGCAGTTACGAAAAGGGGGCCTACGAGCAGTACTTC.

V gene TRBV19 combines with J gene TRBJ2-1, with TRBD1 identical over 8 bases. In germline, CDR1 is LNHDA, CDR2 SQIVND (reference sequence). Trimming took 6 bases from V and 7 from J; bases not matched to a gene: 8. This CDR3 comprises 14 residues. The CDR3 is CASSYGQGLNEQFF. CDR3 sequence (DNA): TGTGCCAGTAGCTACGGACAGGGCTTAAATGAGCAGTTCTTC. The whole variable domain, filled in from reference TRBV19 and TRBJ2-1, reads DGGITQSPKYLFRKEGQNVTLSCEQNLNHDAMYWYRQDPGQGLRLIYYSQIVNDFQKGDIAEGYSVSREKKESFPLTVTSAQKNPTAFYLCASSYGQGLNEQFFGPGTRLTVL.

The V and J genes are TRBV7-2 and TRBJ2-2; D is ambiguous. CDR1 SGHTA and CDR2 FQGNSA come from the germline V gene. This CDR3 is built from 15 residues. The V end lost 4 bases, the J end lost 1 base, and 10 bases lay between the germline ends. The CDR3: CASSYRSGNTGELFF. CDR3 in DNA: TGTGCCAGCAGCTACCGGTCCGGGAACACCGGGGAGCTGTTTTTT.

The CDR3 DNA sequence: TGCGCCAGCAGCCAAGAACAGGGTGTACGAGAAAAACTGTTTTTT. It yields the protein CASSQEQGVREKLFF. The gene calls are TRBV4-1 and TRBJ1-4; tentatively, D is TRBD1 (6 bases). V was clipped by 0 bases and J by 8 bases, with 13 bases between them. The CDR3 runs 15 residues. Per germline, CDR1 MGHRA and CDR2 YSYEKL.

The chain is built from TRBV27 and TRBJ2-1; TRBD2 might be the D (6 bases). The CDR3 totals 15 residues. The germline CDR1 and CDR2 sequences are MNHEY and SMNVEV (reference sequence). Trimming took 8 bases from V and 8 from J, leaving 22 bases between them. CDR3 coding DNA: TGTGCCAGCGGCCTCCTGATGGGGGGTAGGGATGAGCAGTTCTTC. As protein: CASGLLMGGRDEQFF.

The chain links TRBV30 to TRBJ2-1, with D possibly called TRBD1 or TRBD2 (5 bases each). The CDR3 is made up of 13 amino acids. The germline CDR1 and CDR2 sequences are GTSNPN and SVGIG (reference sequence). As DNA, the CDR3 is TGTGCTGACGCGACATGGGGGTACAATGAGCAGTTCTTC. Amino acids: CADATWGYNEQFF.

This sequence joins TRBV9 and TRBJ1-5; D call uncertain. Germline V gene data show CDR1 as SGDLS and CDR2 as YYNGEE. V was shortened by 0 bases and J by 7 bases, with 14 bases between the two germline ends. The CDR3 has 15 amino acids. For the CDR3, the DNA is TGTGCCAGCAGCGTAGACGGTCTCCTAGGCCAGCCCCAGCATTTT. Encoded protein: CASSVDGLLGQPQHF. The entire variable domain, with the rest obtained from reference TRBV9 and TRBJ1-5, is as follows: DSGVTQTPKHLITATGQRVTLRCSPRSGDLSVYWYQQSLDQGLQFLIQYYNGEERAKGNILERFSAQQFPDLHSELNLSSLELGDSALYFCASSVDGLLGQPQHFGDGTRLSIL.

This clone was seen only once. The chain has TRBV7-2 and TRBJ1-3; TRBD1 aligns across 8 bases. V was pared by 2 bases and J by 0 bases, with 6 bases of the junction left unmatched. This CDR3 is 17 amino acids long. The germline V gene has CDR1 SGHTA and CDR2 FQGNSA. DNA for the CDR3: TGTGCCAGCAGCTTACACGTCAGGGGGCACTCTGGAAACACCATATATTTT. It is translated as CASSLHVRGHSGNTIYF.

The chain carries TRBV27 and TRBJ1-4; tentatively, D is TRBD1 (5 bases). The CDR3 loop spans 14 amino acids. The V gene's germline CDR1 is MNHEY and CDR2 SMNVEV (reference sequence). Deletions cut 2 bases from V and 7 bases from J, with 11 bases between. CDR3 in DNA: TGTGCCAGCAGTTTAGAGCCAGGGAGTGAAAAACTGTTTTTT. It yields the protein CASSLEPGSEKLFF.

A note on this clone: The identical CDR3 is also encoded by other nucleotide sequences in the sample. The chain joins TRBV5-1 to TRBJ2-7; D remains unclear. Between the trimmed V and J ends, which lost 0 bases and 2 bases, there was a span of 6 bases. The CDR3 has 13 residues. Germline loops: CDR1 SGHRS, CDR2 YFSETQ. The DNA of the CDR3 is TGCGCCAGCAGCTTGGCGGCTCCCTACGAGCAGTACTTC. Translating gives CASSLAAPYEQYF.

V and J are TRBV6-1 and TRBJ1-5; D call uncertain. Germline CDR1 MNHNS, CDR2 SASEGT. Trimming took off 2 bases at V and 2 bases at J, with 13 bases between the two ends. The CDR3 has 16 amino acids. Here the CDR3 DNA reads TGTGCCAGCAGTGAATTCATTGGGCTGGGCAATCAGCCCCAGCATTTT. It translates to CASSEFIGLGNQPQHF.

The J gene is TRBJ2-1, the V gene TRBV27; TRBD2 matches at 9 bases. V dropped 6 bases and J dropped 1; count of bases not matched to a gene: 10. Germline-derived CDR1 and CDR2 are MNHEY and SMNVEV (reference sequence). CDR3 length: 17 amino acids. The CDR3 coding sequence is TGTGCCAGCAGAGGAGCGGGGGGTGGGATTTCCTACAATGAGCAGTTCTTC. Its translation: CASRGAGGGISYNEQFF.

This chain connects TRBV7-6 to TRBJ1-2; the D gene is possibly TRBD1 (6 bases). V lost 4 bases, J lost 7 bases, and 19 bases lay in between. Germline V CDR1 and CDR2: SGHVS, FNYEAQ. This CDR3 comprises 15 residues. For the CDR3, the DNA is TGTGCCAGCAGCTCACAGGGAGTTGGTTGGACTGGCTACACCTTC. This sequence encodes CASSSQGVGWTGYTF.

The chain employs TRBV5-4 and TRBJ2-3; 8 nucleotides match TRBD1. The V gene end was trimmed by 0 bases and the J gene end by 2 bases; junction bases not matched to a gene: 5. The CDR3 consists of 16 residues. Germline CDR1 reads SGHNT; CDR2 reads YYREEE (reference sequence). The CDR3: CASSLAGTGFTDTQYF. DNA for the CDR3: TGTGCCAGCAGCTTGGCGGGGACAGGATTCACAGATACGCAGTATTTT.

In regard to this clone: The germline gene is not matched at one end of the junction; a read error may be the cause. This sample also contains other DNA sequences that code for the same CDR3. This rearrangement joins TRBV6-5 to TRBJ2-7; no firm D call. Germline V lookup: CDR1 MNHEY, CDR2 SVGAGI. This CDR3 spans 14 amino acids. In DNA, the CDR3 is TGTGCCAGCAGTTATCTCTCGAGCTCCTACGAGCAGTATTTC. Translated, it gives CASSYLSSSYEQYF.

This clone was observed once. The CDR3 protein is CASSQAVSGATDTQYF. CDR3 bases: TGCGCCAGCAGCCAAGCCGTCTCGGGGGCCACAGATACGCAGTATTTT. The chain is built from TRBV4-1 and TRBJ2-3, with D perhaps assigned TRBD1 or TRBD2 (6 bases each). The CDR3 sequence is 16 residues long. Germline loops: CDR1 MGHRA, CDR2 YSYEKL. V lost 1 base, J lost 2 bases, and 13 bases lay in between.

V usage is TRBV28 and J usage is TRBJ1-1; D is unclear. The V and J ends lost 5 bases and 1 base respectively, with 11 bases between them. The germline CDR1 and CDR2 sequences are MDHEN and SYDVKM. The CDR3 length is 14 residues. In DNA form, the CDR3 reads TGTGCCAGCAGTGAAGACCCAAGGAACACTGAAGCTTTCTTT. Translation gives CASSEDPRNTEAFF.